This TCR beta chain is drawn from a study of T-cell memory formation after mild COVID-19. CDR3 length equals 13 residues. Germline assignment: CDR1 MGHDK and CDR2 SYGVNS. The V end lost 6 bases, the J end lost 4 bases, and 12 bases lay between the germline ends. TCRdb used MiXCR to reprocess the 5' RACE reads, holding one entry per CDR3 protein. The sample yields under 200,000 distinct CDR3 sequences, around a tenth seen once. This receptor was taken from a man aged 18 to 30 who had mild COVID-19 (a few samples of this study predate the infection). Cell type and time point are not known. The chain combines TRBV25-1 with TRBJ1-1; TRBD1 is a possible D gene (5 bases). Material for sequencing was PBMCs or a T cell subset sorted from them (not recorded which). The CDR3 DNA reads as TGTGCCAGCAGGAGGGGAGGCGGCACTGAAGCTTTCTTT. Its protein is CASRRGGGTEAFF. Complete variable domain (other parts from reference TRBV25-1 and TRBJ1-1): EADIYQTPRYLVIGTGKKITLECSQTMGHDKMYWYQQDPGMELHLIHYSYGVNSTEKGDLSSESTVSRIRTEHFPLTLESARPSHTSQYLCASRRGGGTEAFFGQGTRLTVV.